This TCR beta chain was captured by sequencing in a study of blood T cell repertoires in COVID-19. Study at large: Whether acute or convalescent, the COVID-19 samples came from the United States, Italy and Spain. Sources were T cells, B-cell-depleted T cells, or PBMCs; the material itself was cDNA or gDNA.

Per the study methods: Amplified reference gene primers provided the basis for estimating nucleated cell counts. Sequencing was performed with immunoSEQ multiplex PCR; in TCRdb, only in-frame clones are kept and a portion is missing. That table is the source of V, J and clone size, and D and trimming were worked out from the DNA. This repertoire shows roughly 110,000 clones, 82% found once; its top ten account for 7.9%. The CDR3 is made up of 16 amino acids. The germline V gene has CDR1 MNHEY and CDR2 SVGAGI. The V end lost 2 bases, the J end lost 6 bases, and 19 bases lay between the germline ends. This TCR derives from a man between 65 and 79 years old with acute or convalescent COVID-19. Sample: peripheral blood. V gene TRBV6-5 combines with J gene TRBJ1-2; D is perhaps TRBD1 (5 bases). CDR3 protein: CASSYGLGPQVNGYTF. CDR3 nucleotide sequence: TGTGCCAGCAGTTACGGTTTGGGGCCACAGGTTAATGGCTACACCTTC.